The 5 T cell receptor beta chains below were found in one sample sequenced in a study of molecular identifiers for immune sequencing clone quantification. MiXCR was run by TCRdb on the PCR reads, yielding one entry per CDR3 protein. The table has about 97,000 distinct CDR3 sequences, approximately 25% seen once. The sample was naive CD8+ T cells from blood, with Jurkat cell RNA spiked in. The subset was: FACS-sorted CD8+CD4-CCR7+CD45RA+ naive T cells. Source of these receptors: a human donor in good health. Some libraries in this study had Jurkat cell RNA spiked in.

The gene calls are TRBV19 and TRBJ1-1; TRBD1 matches 7 bases. V gave up 5 bases and J gave up 3 bases; unmatched junction bases: 9. The CDR3 contains 15 residues. In germline, CDR1 is LNHDA, CDR2 SQIVND (reference sequence). The CDR3 nucleotides read TGTGCCAGTAGTCCGGGACAGTTCTTGGACACTGAAGCTTTCTTT. Protein product: CASSPGQFLDTEAFF. The full variable domain, in which reference TRBV19 and TRBJ1-1 provide the parts outside the CDR3, is DGGITQSPKYLFRKEGQNVTLSCEQNLNHDAMYWYRQDPGQGLRLIYYSQIVNDFQKGDIAEGYSVSREKKESFPLTVTSAQKNPTAFYLCASSPGQFLDTEAFFGQGTRLTVV.

This clonotype was counted only a few times. The rearrangement joins TRBV6-1 to TRBJ1-2, with TRBD1 identical over 7 bases. Germline CDR1 and CDR2: MNHNS and SASEGT. The CDR3 length is 19 residues. V dropped 5 bases and J dropped 2; count of bases not matched to a gene: 20. For the CDR3, the DNA is TGTGCCAGCAGTTTGGAGAGGGGACAGCGCATCTTCTCAAACTATGGCTACACCTTC. It encodes CASSLERGQRIFSNYGYTF.

As to this clonotype: Since a much larger clone is just one base distant, this may be a read error. Since no conserved phenylalanine or tryptophan closes the CDR3, a read error is the likely cause. The CDR3 DNA sequence: TGTGCCAGCAGTTACTCTCTAACCGGGACAAAGAACTATGGCTACACCCTC. As protein: CASSYSLTGTKNYGYTL. This chain links TRBV6-2 or TRBV6-3 with TRBJ1-2; D perhaps matches TRBD1 (6 bases). The length of the CDR3 is 17 residues. V dropped 0 bases and J dropped 2 bases, with 16 bases sitting between them. Germline CDR1 reads MNHEY; CDR2 reads SVGEGT.

With regard to this clonotype: A single base separates this from a much larger clone, so it may be a read error. The chain is built from TRBV28 and TRBJ2-2, with 10 bases identical to TRBD2. CDR1 is MDHEN and CDR2 is SYDVKM in the germline V gene. The CDR3 spans 14 residues. In DNA form, the CDR3 reads TGTGCCAACAGTTTGGGACTAGCGACCGGGGAGCTGTTTTTT. Amino acids: CANSLGLATGELFF.

This clonotype was seen ten or more times. V usage is TRBV19 and J usage is TRBJ2-7, with a tentative D call TRBD1 (5 bases). The CDR3 has 14 residues. Germline V gene lookup returns CDR1 LNHDA and CDR2 SQIVND (reference sequence). Trimming took 3 bases from V and 5 from J, leaving 14 bases between them. The CDR3 DNA sequence: TGTGCCAGTAGTATCGACAGCAGCAGGGACGAGCAGTACTTC. This sequence encodes CASSIDSSRDEQYF.